What follows describes a single T cell receptor beta chain. What antigen it recognizes has not been identified. No much larger clone exists at a distance of one base, and base qualities are not known. Different DNA sequences within this sample yield the same CDR3. TCRbeta CDR3 regions were amplified from genomic DNA using the immunoSEQ Assay, a bias-controlled multiplex PCR. As for the original processing: The number of nucleated cells in each sample was estimated from the amplification of reference gene primers within the assay. To quantify the absolute abundance of each unique TCRbeta CDR3 rearrangement, sequence reads were collapsed and filtered. For each sample, productive Simpson clonality was calculated by taking the square root of Simpson's diversity index across productive rearrangements. TCRdb obtained this table from immuneACCESS and retained in-frame rearrangements with V and J assigned. These tables miss some clones; where compared with another copy, unresolved V genes account for less than half of the shortfall, and the remainder is unexplained. The D gene and trimming were derived from the DNA, and the V and J assignments and clone size from that table. This sample holds 150,000 to 200,000 clones; about 88% were observed only once. Clones ranked in the top ten supply 2% to 2.5% of the sample.

Reading the germline V gene gives CDR1 MNHEY and CDR2 SVGAGI. The CDR3 contains 11 residues, cysteine and phenylalanine counted. Only the CDR3 region is kept as DNA, spanning 33 bases read in frame from base 1. V gives up 6 bases and J gives up 3 bases, and the segment between their germline ends measures 5 bases. The data were taken from a study of blood T cell repertoires in COVID-19 (dated by TCRdb to 2018 to 2020). A note on the overall study: Collaborator samples came from the United States, Italy and Spain and covered acute and convalescent phases of COVID-19. The prospective study material was composed of cDNA or gDNA derived from T cells, B-cell-depleted T cells, or PBMCs. The sample metadata nearly always contained a de-identified subject ID, COVID-19 status, age in years and sex. The dataset comprised deeply sampled blood TCRbeta repertoires from subjects exposed to, actively infected with, or recovered from COVID-19. The samples were drawn from two sources: the first 160 participants of the ongoing ImmuneRACE study, and about 1,300 subjects contributed by 6 global collaborators. Where available, HLA class I and class II types were taken from metadata supplied by the sample provider and were not determined by assay-based typing. A freely available public database, intended as a resource for researchers studying the immune response to SARS-CoV-2, is where the repertoires were released.

Enrolling through a virtual design, the prospective study's participants ranged in age from roughly 18 to 90 years and lived across 20 to 25 United States geographic areas. In the prospective study, cohorts were assigned on the basis of participant-reported clinical history obtained from a screening survey and a study questionnaire. In the prospective study, whole blood, serum and a nasopharyngeal or oropharyngeal swab were collected from each participant by mobile phlebotomists. Additional blood draws and questionnaires over an approximately 2-month period could optionally be provided by prospective study participants. Prospective study blood samples were shipped either frozen or at room temperature before DNA extraction. Results and caveats for the whole study, not just this receptor: The quantity of clinical and demographic metadata differed by source and by participant and was supplied without curation.

The rearranged segments are TRBV6-5 and TRBJ1-1; no D gene can be assigned with confidence. The receptor's source is a woman aged 40-49 years with acute COVID-19. The sequenced sample consisted of PBMCs or T cells enriched from blood (not recorded which). The sequence in DNA is TGTGCCAGCAGCCGCGACACTGAAGCTTTCTTT. Its protein product is CASSRDTEAFF.